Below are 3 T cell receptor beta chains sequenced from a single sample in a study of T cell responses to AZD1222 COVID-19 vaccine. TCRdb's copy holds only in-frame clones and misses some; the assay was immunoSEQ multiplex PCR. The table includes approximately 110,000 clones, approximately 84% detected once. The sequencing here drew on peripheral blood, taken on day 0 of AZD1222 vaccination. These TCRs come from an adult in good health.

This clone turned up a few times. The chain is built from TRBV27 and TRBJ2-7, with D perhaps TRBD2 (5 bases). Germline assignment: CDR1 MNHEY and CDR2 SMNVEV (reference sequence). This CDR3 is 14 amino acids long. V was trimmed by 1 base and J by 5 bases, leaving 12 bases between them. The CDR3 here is CASSLFASYDEQYF. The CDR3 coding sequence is TGTGCCAGCAGTTTATTCGCTAGCTACGACGAGCAGTACTTC.

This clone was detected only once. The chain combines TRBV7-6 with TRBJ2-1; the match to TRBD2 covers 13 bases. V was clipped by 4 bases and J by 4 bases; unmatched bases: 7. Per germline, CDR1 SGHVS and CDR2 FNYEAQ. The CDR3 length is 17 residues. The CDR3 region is CASSSGTSGEVYNEQFF. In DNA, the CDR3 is TGTGCCAGCAGCTCCGGGACTAGCGGGGAAGTTTACAATGAGCAGTTCTTC.

The CDR3: CASSSYRGLYEQYF. The CDR3, as DNA: TGTGCCAGCTCATCTTACAGGGGCCTCTACGAGCAGTACTTC. The rearrangement links TRBV7-9 to TRBJ2-7, with TRBD1 identical over 7 bases. The CDR3 totals 14 residues. Germline loops: CDR1 SEHNR, CDR2 FQNEAQ (reference sequence). The trim removed 8 bases at V and 3 bases at J, leaving 10 bases unmatched.